This passage covers 18 T cell receptor beta chains from one sample sequenced in a study of OX40 agonist ivuxolimab in advanced cancers. Clones were sequenced by immunoSEQ multiplex PCR, and TCRdb holds only the in-frame ones, with some missing. This table holds over 100,000 clones, 80% to 90% found once. Sequenced here: CD4+ or CD8+ T cells sorted from blood, sampled in a trial of the OX40 agonist ivuxolimab. The receptors shown here come from an adult with an advanced solid tumor such as melanoma, head and neck, liver or kidney cancer.

V is TRBV28 and J is TRBJ2-7; D ambiguous. From germline, CDR1 is MDHEN and CDR2 SYDVKM. This CDR3 is 11 amino acids long. V lost 4 bases and J lost 9, with 10 bases in between. Here the CDR3 reads CASSSGIGQYF. The CDR3 DNA reads TGTGCCAGCAGTTCGGGCATTGGGCAGTACTTC.

The rearrangement links TRBV7-2 to TRBJ1-2; D is uncertain. The germline gives CDR1 SGHTA, CDR2 FQGNSA. V gave up 5 bases and J gave up 3 bases, with 22 bases separating them. The CDR3 spans 17 residues. CDR3 coding DNA: TGTGCCAGCAGCCCCCCCAGTGGTCCGACAACCCACTATGGCTACACCTTC. Protein sequence: CASSPPSGPTTHYGYTF. Using reference TRBV7-2 and TRBJ1-2 for the parts outside the CDR3, the full variable domain is GAGVSQSPSNKVTEKGKDVELRCDPISGHTALYWYRQSLGQGLEFLIYFQGNSAPDKSGLPSDRFSAERTGGSVSTLTIQRTQQEDSAVYLCASSPPSGPTTHYGYTFGSGTRLTVV.

The chain employs TRBV27 and TRBJ2-1; 13 bases are a match to TRBD2. The V gene's germline CDR1 is MNHEY and CDR2 SMNVEV (reference sequence). CDR3 size: 16 residues. V lost 4 bases and J lost 6; bases outside the gene matches: 6. The CDR3 nucleotides are TGTGCCAGCAGTTCCTCTACTAGCGGGGGGGCCAATGAGCAGTTCTTC. Translating it yields CASSSSTSGGANEQFF.

In its sample, this clone was seen once. The identical CDR3 is also encoded by other nucleotide sequences in the sample. The chain recombines TRBV18 with TRBJ2-3, with D unclear. Between the trimmed V and J ends, which lost 3 bases and 6 bases, there was a span of 4 bases. Germline V CDR1 and CDR2: KGHSH, LQKENI. The CDR3 consists of 11 residues. The CDR3: CASSPGDTQYF. The CDR3 DNA is TGTGCCAGCTCACCGGGGGATACGCAGTATTTT.

The chain employs TRBV28 and TRBJ1-6, with a weak D call TRBD1 (6 bases). CDR1 is MDHEN and CDR2 is SYDVKM in the germline V gene. The CDR3 extends over 13 amino acids. Trimming pared 3 bases from V and 10 bases from J, leaving 10 bases between. DNA for the CDR3: TGTGCCAGCAGTTTCAGGGGTCAGTCACCCCTCCACTTT. Its translation: CASSFRGQSPLHF.

This clone has only one observation. The rearrangement uses TRBV6-5 and TRBJ1-5; the D is unclear. There are 15 residues in the CDR3. The V gene's germline CDR1 is MNHEY and CDR2 SVGAGI. V was clipped by 0 bases and J by 1 base, with 7 bases between them. The DNA of the CDR3 is TGTGCCAGCAGTTACTCGAAAGAGAGCAATCAGCCCCAGCATTTT. Amino acids: CASSYSKESNQPQHF.

V is TRBV9 and J is TRBJ1-1, with TRBD1 matching over 7 bases. The CDR3 extends over 16 amino acids. V lost 2 bases, J lost 5 bases, and 12 bases stayed unmatched. Germline V gives CDR1 SGDLS, CDR2 YYNGEE. CDR3 coding DNA: TGTGCCAGCAGCGTCGGAACAGGGGCAGGAGAGACTGAAGCTTTCTTT. It specifies CASSVGTGAGETEAFF.

J is TRBJ2-7 and V is TRBV7-9, with a possible D match to TRBD2 (5 bases). The CDR3 is 16 amino acids. Trimming shortened V by 1 base and J by 3 bases, and 16 bases separated the two germline ends. CDR1 and CDR2 from the germline V gene are SEHNR and FQNEAQ (reference sequence). For the CDR3, the DNA is TGTGCCAGCAGCTTAGGTGGGAGAGCCAAGAACTACGAGCAGTACTTC. Translated, it gives CASSLGGRAKNYEQYF.

V gene TRBV30 combines with J gene TRBJ1-1, with D tentatively TRBD1 (6 bases). The V gene's germline CDR1 is GTSNPN and CDR2 SVGIG (reference sequence). This CDR3 is built from 13 residues. V lost 3 bases and J 1 base, leaving 9 bases between the germline ends. DNA of the CDR3: TGTGCCTGGAGGAGGACAGCGAACACTGAAGCTTTCTTT. Translated, it gives CAWRRTANTEAFF.

The rearrangement joins TRBV5-1 to TRBJ1-4; D ambiguous. The germline V gene has CDR1 SGHRS and CDR2 YFSETQ. V was clipped by 0 bases and J by 0 bases, with 6 bases between them. The CDR3 spans 15 residues. The CDR3 DNA sequence: TGCGCCAGCAGCTTGGACCGAGCAACTAATGAAAAACTGTTTTTT. Protein: CASSLDRATNEKLFF. The variable domain in full, completed from reference TRBV5-1 and TRBJ1-4, reads KAGVTQTPRYLIKTRGQQVTLSCSPISGHRSVSWYQQTPGQGLQFLFEYFSETQRNKGNFPGRFSGRQFSNSRSEMNVSTLELGDSALYLCASSLDRATNEKLFFGSGTQLSVL.

This chain joins TRBV19 and TRBJ1-2, with 9 positions matching TRBD1. CDR1 and CDR2 (germline): LNHDA, SQIVND (reference sequence). The CDR3 is 15 residues long. V trimming: 6 bases; J trimming: 4 bases; junction bases outside the gene matches: 9. CDR3 protein: CASRAGTGSTYGYTF. The CDR3 DNA reads TGTGCCAGTAGGGCGGGGACAGGGAGCACCTATGGCTACACCTTC.

CDR3 amino acids: CASSQEGTANTGELFF. CDR3 DNA: TGCGCCAGCAGCCAAGAAGGGACAGCCAACACCGGGGAGCTGTTTTTT. V usage is TRBV4-3 and J usage is TRBJ2-2, with 7 bases matching TRBD1. This CDR3 is built from 16 residues. Per the germline V gene, CDR1 is LGHNA and CDR2 is YSLEER. J lost 2 bases, V lost 0 bases, and 3 bases had no gene match.

The rearrangement joins TRBV10-3 to TRBJ2-7; possible D gene TRBD1, 6 bases. The germline CDR1 and CDR2 sequences are ENHRY and SYGVKD. Trimming left V 9 bases short and J 6 bases short, with 15 bases between. This CDR3 region has 12 residues. The CDR3 nucleotides read TGTGCCATTGAACAGGGTAGAGGCGAGCAGTACTTC. Translation gives CAIEQGRGEQYF.

The chain recombines TRBV15 with TRBJ2-7, with a possible D match to TRBD1 (6 bases). Trimming pared 4 bases from V and 0 bases from J, leaving 13 bases between. This CDR3 comprises 15 residues. In germline, CDR1 is LNHNV, CDR2 YYDKDF (reference sequence). The CDR3 sequence is CATSKGGAGSYEQYF. In DNA, the CDR3 is TGTGCCACCAGCAAAGGGGGTGCGGGCTCCTACGAGCAGTACTTC.

This chain links TRBV5-1 with TRBJ2-7; D is uncertain. The CDR3 consists of 15 residues. Germline CDR1 SGHRS, CDR2 YFSETQ. Between the trimmed V and J ends, which lost 1 base and 6 bases, there was a span of 17 bases. The CDR3 coding sequence is TGCGCCAGCAGCTTGTGGTCAGGAACTTCGTCCGAGCAGTACTTC. Amino acid sequence: CASSLWSGTSSEQYF.

The rearrangement links TRBV15 to TRBJ1-2, with D possibly TRBD1 on 6 matching bases. Between the trimmed V and J ends, which lost 5 bases and 8 bases, there was a span of 24 bases. The CDR3 length is 16 residues. Germline lookup yields CDR1 LNHNV and CDR2 YYDKDF (reference sequence). CDR3 sequence (DNA): TGTGCCACCAGCGGGAATCCGACGGTCCTGGGGGCGGGCTACACCTTC. Translation: CATSGNPTVLGAGYTF.

The chain is built from TRBV18 and TRBJ2-2, with D hard to call. Looked up from germline, CDR1 is KGHSH and CDR2 is LQKENI. The germline V and J ends were trimmed by 0 bases and 6 bases, with 11 bases remaining between them. This CDR3 region has 15 residues. CDR3 protein: CASSPPGLIAGELFF. Written as DNA, the CDR3 is TGTGCCAGCTCACCACCGGGTCTGATCGCCGGGGAGCTGTTTTTT.

V gene TRBV4-3 combines with J gene TRBJ1-6; D is unclear. Germline V CDR1 and CDR2: LGHNA, YSLEER. With 4 bases removed from V and 6 bases from J, the gap between germline ends came to 10 bases. The CDR3 extends over 14 amino acids. The CDR3 DNA sequence: TGCGCCAGCAGCCGAAACCCTCCTAATTCACCCCTCCACTTT. This codes for CASSRNPPNSPLHF.